This T cell receptor beta chain was captured by sequencing in a study of cytomegalovirus exposure and HLA in healthy donors. The study, taken as a whole, reports: Within an earlier analysis, most TCR beta V segments proved productive either about 90% or about 30% of the time. Among TCR beta chains, those listed as cytomegalovirus-associated numbered about 160.

The trim removed 5 bases at V and 2 bases at J, leaving 7 bases unmatched. This CDR3 region has 15 residues. The germline gives CDR1 SGHVS, CDR2 FQNEAQ. About this clone: As yet, its antigen is unknown.

Primers included in the PCR were 60 Vbeta and 13 Jbeta primers. Assay: immunoSEQ multiplex PCR; the TCRdb copy retains only in-frame clones and omits some. The sample holds under 250,000 clones; 60% to 80% are singletons and the top ten take 3.8%. The chain combines TRBV7-8 with TRBJ2-5; 8 positions match TRBD2. The receptor was derived from a male donor in good health and CMV-seronegative. The sample taken for sequencing was PBMCs. The CDR3 region has the DNA TGTGCCAGCAGCCCTTCTAGCGGGCGGCAAGAGACCCAGTACTTC. It specifies CASSPSSGRQETQYF. Drawing the rest from reference TRBV7-8 and TRBJ2-5, the complete variable domain is GAGVSQSPRYKVAKRGQDVALRCDPISGHVSLFWYQQALGQGPEFLTYFQNEAQLDKSGLPSDRFFAERPEGSVSTLKIQRTQQEDSAVYLCASSPSSGRQETQYFGPGTRLLVL.